Each of the 10 T cell receptor beta chains below was sequenced from the same sample in a study of T cell responses to AZD1222 COVID-19 vaccine. Profiling relied on immunoSEQ multiplex PCR, and the TCRdb table lists in-frame clones only, not all of them. The sample holds around 150,000 clones, more than 70% seen once. Material: peripheral blood, obtained on day 0 of AZD1222 vaccination. The source is an adult in good health.

The chain links TRBV19 to TRBJ1-5; no clear D gene. CDR3 length: 13 residues. Trimming shortened V by 1 base and J by 2 bases, and 3 bases separated the two germline ends. CDR1 is LNHDA and CDR2 is SQIVND in the germline V gene (reference sequence). This chain's CDR3 is CASSIGGNQPQHF. Written as DNA, the CDR3 is TGTGCCAGTAGTATAGGGGGCAATCAGCCCCAGCATTTT. The full variable domain, with the rest looked up from reference TRBV19 and TRBJ1-5, is DGGITQSPKYLFRKEGQNVTLSCEQNLNHDAMYWYRQDPGQGLRLIYYSQIVNDFQKGDIAEGYSVSREKKESFPLTVTSAQKNPTAFYLCASSIGGNQPQHFGDGTRLSIL.

The chain carries TRBV28 and TRBJ2-7, with 7 bases fitting TRBD2. CDR3 length equals 16 residues. The ends lost 6 bases at V and 2 bases at J; junction bases unmatched: 13. The germline CDR1 and CDR2 sequences are MDHEN and SYDVKM. CDR3 nucleotide sequence: TGTGCCAGCAGCAATCCCTCTAGCGGATCCACCTACGAGCAGTACTTC. Translating gives CASSNPSSGSTYEQYF. The full variable domain, rest sourced from reference TRBV28 and TRBJ2-7, is DVKVTQSSRYLVKRTGEKVFLECVQDMDHENMFWYRQDPGLGLRLIYFSYDVKMKEKGDIPEGYSVSREKKERFSLILESASTNQTSMYLCASSNPSSGSTYEQYFGPGTRLTVT.

This chain connects TRBV4-3 to TRBJ2-1; D may be TRBD1 or TRBD2 (5 bases each). Trimming shortened V by 0 bases and J by 3 bases, and 12 bases separated the two germline ends. The CDR3 consists of 16 residues. In germline, CDR1 is LGHNA, CDR2 YSLEER. The CDR3 loop reads CASSQEWDQFYNEQFF. The CDR3 DNA is TGCGCCAGCAGCCAAGAATGGGACCAGTTCTACAATGAGCAGTTCTTC.

The gene calls are TRBV30 and TRBJ1-1; tentative D call: TRBD1 (5 bases). The CDR3 consists of 15 residues. The V and J ends lost 0 bases and 1 base respectively, with 12 bases between them. In germline, CDR1 is GTSNPN, CDR2 SVGIG (reference sequence). CDR3 nucleotides: TGTGCCTGGAGTGTTAGGGGACTAAAGAACACTGAAGCTTTCTTT. This sequence encodes CAWSVRGLKNTEAFF.

This clone was recorded once. This rearrangement joins TRBV18 to TRBJ2-2; D is undetermined. CDR1 is KGHSH, CDR2 LQKENI, per germline. The length of the CDR3 is 13 residues. Trimming took off 1 base at V and 6 bases at J, with 6 bases between the two ends. The CDR3 DNA sequence: TGTGCCAGCTCACCACAGGGCTCCGGGGAGCTGTTTTTT. Amino acid sequence: CASSPQGSGELFF.

The gene calls are TRBV6-2 or TRBV6-3 and TRBJ1-1; D is uncertain. The CDR3 has 15 amino acids. With 7 bases removed from V and 4 bases from J, the gap between germline ends came to 19 bases. Germline CDR1 is MNHEY and CDR2 is SVGEGT. CDR3 residues: CASTPLGRGTTEAFF. The CDR3 DNA sequence: TGTGCCAGCACCCCATTGGGCCGAGGCACCACTGAAGCTTTCTTT.

The J gene is TRBJ1-3, the V gene TRBV6-1, with D perhaps matching TRBD1 (5 bases). CDR3 length: 16 residues. The germline gives CDR1 MNHNS, CDR2 SASEGT. V lost 1 base and J lost 2, with 12 bases in between. CDR3 nucleotide sequence: TGTGCCAGCAGTGAAGTCGTGGGGCGCCCTGGAAACACCATATATTTT. Protein: CASSEVVGRPGNTIYF.

The chain carries TRBV9 and TRBJ1-1; the D gene is possibly TRBD1 (5 bases). This CDR3 region has 16 residues. V lost 1 base and J 0 bases, leaving 13 bases between the germline ends. Germline-derived CDR1 and CDR2 are SGDLS and YYNGEE. This CDR3 reads CASSVSQTAMNTEAFF. The CDR3 region has the DNA TGTGCCAGCAGCGTATCTCAGACAGCTATGAACACTGAAGCTTTCTTT.

The chain links TRBV6-1 to TRBJ1-2, with TRBD1 as a possible D gene (5 bases). Trimming left V 3 bases short and J 8 bases short, with 16 bases between. CDR1 MNHNS and CDR2 SASEGT come from the germline V gene. This CDR3 is 14 amino acids long. The CDR3 region is CASSDRAGLRGYTF. The DNA of the CDR3 is TGTGCCAGCAGTGACCGGGCAGGGTTGAGGGGCTACACCTTC.

This rearrangement joins TRBV19 to TRBJ2-2; the D gene is possibly TRBD1 (5 bases). V dropped 6 bases and J dropped 6 bases, with 14 bases sitting between them. The CDR3 is made up of 14 amino acids. CDR1 and CDR2 (germline): LNHDA, SQIVND (reference sequence). The CDR3 protein is CASRTDSFAGELFF. CDR3 bases: TGTGCCAGTAGGACAGACAGTTTCGCCGGGGAGCTGTTTTTT. Complete variable domain (other parts from reference TRBV19 and TRBJ2-2): DGGITQSPKYLFRKEGQNVTLSCEQNLNHDAMYWYRQDPGQGLRLIYYSQIVNDFQKGDIAEGYSVSREKKESFPLTVTSAQKNPTAFYLCASRTDSFAGELFFGEGSRLTVL.